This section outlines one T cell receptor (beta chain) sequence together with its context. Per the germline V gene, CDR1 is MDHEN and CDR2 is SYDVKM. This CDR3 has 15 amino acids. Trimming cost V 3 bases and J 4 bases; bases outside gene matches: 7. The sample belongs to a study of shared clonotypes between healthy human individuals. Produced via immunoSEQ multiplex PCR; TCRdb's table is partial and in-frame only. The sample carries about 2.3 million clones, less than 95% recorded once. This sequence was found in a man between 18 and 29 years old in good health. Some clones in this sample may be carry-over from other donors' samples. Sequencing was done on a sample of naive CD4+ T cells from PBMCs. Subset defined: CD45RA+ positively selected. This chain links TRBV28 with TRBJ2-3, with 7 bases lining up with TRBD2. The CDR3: CASSFSAGVPDTQYF. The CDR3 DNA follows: TGTGCCAGCAGTTTTTCGGCGGGAGTCCCAGATACGCAGTATTTT.